The 21 T cell receptor beta chains presented below share a single source sample, sequenced in a study of blood T cell repertoires in COVID-19. Sequencing was performed with immunoSEQ multiplex PCR; in TCRdb, only in-frame clones are kept and a portion is missing. The sample has approximately 250,000 clones, about 90% seen once. Input material: peripheral blood. These receptors were collected from a woman in her 70s with COVID-19, enrolled during active disease.

The chain uses TRBV27 and TRBJ2-7; 8 positions agree with TRBD2. CDR3 size: 14 residues. CDR1 is MNHEY, CDR2 SMNVEV, per germline (reference sequence). Trimming cost V 6 bases and J 7 bases; bases outside gene matches: 11. The CDR3 region is CASSLAGYPWEQYF. Here the CDR3 DNA reads TGTGCCAGCAGCTTAGCGGGATATCCATGGGAGCAGTACTTC.

In nucleotides, the CDR3 is TGTGCCAGCAGCCAAACATTGGGGGGACTCCAAGAGACCCAGTACTTC. Protein: CASSQTLGGLQETQYF. The J gene is TRBJ2-5, the V gene TRBV3-1 (or the pseudogene TRBV3-2); possibly TRBD2 for D (6 bases). The CDR3 is made up of 16 amino acids. CDR1 and CDR2 (germline): LGHDT, YNNKEL (reference sequence). V was clipped by 2 bases and J by 1 base, with 14 bases between them.

V usage is TRBV5-1 and J usage is TRBJ2-7; possible D gene TRBD2, 6 bases. This CDR3 is built from 16 residues. Per germline, CDR1 SGHRS and CDR2 YFSETQ. The ends were cut back, 5 bases at V and 1 base at J, with 19 bases in the middle. CDR3 residues: CASSSEGAGRSYEQYF. DNA for the CDR3: TGCGCCAGCAGTTCGGAAGGGGCGGGGCGGTCCTACGAGCAGTACTTC.

This clone appeared a few times. The V and J genes are TRBV30 and TRBJ1-2; D perhaps matches TRBD1 (6 bases). The CDR3 runs 14 residues. Germline-derived CDR1 and CDR2 are GTSNPN and SVGIG (reference sequence). V shed 3 bases and J shed 4 bases, with 15 bases lying between them. The CDR3 sequence: CAWRFQTGIYGYTF. Written as DNA, the CDR3 is TGTGCCTGGAGATTTCAAACAGGGATCTATGGCTACACCTTC.

The chain employs TRBV28 and TRBJ1-3; D unresolved. V lost 1 base and J 2 bases, leaving 9 bases between the germline ends. The CDR3 extends over 15 amino acids. CDR1 MDHEN and CDR2 SYDVKM come from the germline V gene. Here the CDR3 DNA reads TGTGCCAGCAGTTTATCTCTGGGCGCTGGAAACACCATATATTTT. It encodes CASSLSLGAGNTIYF.

The rearrangement links TRBV7-9 to TRBJ1-4; the D is unclear. Per the germline V gene, CDR1 is SEHNR and CDR2 is FQNEAQ (reference sequence). V lost 6 bases and J 9 bases, leaving 17 bases between the germline ends. This CDR3 spans 14 amino acids. The CDR3 reads CASSPGRDPKKLFF. DNA for the CDR3: TGTGCCAGCAGTCCTGGACGGGATCCGAAAAAACTGTTTTTT.

CDR3 region: CASSPQGTNQPQHF. The CDR3 DNA sequence: TGTGCCAGCAGTCCACAGGGGACCAATCAGCCCCAGCATTTT. This chain uses TRBV27 with TRBJ1-5, with 7 bases matching TRBD1. Germline CDR1 is MNHEY and CDR2 is SMNVEV (reference sequence). The CDR3 loop spans 14 amino acids. V was clipped by 5 bases and J by 3 bases; unmatched bases: 4.

The chain joins TRBV3-1 (or the pseudogene TRBV3-2) to TRBJ2-7, with D tentatively TRBD2 (5 bases). Germline assignment: CDR1 LGHDT and CDR2 YNNKEL (reference sequence). CDR3 length equals 12 residues. V was clipped by 4 bases and J by 7 bases, with 11 bases between them. The DNA for the CDR3 is TGTGCCAGCAGCCCCACGAGGGAGGAGCAGTACTTC. Translating it yields CASSPTREEQYF.

This clone has a handful of counts. The V gene is TRBV24-1, the J gene TRBJ2-3; D is possibly TRBD2 (6 bases). Germline V gene data show CDR1 as KGHDR and CDR2 as SFDVKD. Trimming stripped 9 bases from V and 1 base from J, with 13 bases between. The CDR3 runs to 14 residues. The CDR3 sequence: CATGGVTGTDTQYF. The CDR3 DNA is TGTGCCACCGGAGGGGTTACTGGCACAGATACGCAGTATTTT.

This clone was seen a single time. V gene TRBV7-2 combines with J gene TRBJ2-7, with TRBD1 as a possible D gene (6 bases). Trimming stripped 1 base from V and 1 base from J, with 11 bases between. The CDR3 consists of 15 residues. The germline gives CDR1 SGHTA, CDR2 FQGNSA. In DNA, the CDR3 is TGTGCCAGCAGCTTAGGACAGGCCGGGTCCTACGAGCAGTACTTC. It yields the protein CASSLGQAGSYEQYF.

This rearrangement joins TRBV19 to TRBJ2-1; TRBD1 matches 7 bases. The CDR3 contains 12 residues. Germline CDR1 reads LNHDA; CDR2 reads SQIVND (reference sequence). With V trimmed by 6 bases and J by 6 bases, 2 bases remained unmatched. DNA of the CDR3: TGTGCCAGTAGCCAGGGGGTCAATGAGCAGTTCTTC. Amino acids: CASSQGVNEQFF.

V gene TRBV20-1 combines with J gene TRBJ2-7; unclear D gene. Germline assignment: CDR1 DFQATT and CDR2 SNEGSKA (reference sequence). CDR3 size: 10 residues. Trimming stripped 5 bases from V and 8 bases from J, with 10 bases between. CDR3 in amino acids: CSALTSQQYF. The CDR3 DNA follows: TGCAGTGCTCTGACTTCCCAGCAGTACTTC.

The chain carries TRBV5-6 and TRBJ2-1, with unresolved D. The CDR3 is made up of 11 amino acids. Per the germline V gene, CDR1 is SGHDT and CDR2 is YYEEEE. V dropped 4 bases and J dropped 4 bases, with 3 bases sitting between them. The CDR3 loop reads CASSLYNEQFF. CDR3 in DNA: TGTGCCAGCAGCCTTTACAATGAGCAGTTCTTC.

The CDR3 DNA follows: TGTGCCAGCAGCTTAAGCCGGGGGTACAATGAGCAGTTCTTC. It yields the protein CASSLSRGYNEQFF. The rearrangement uses TRBV13 and TRBJ2-1, with TRBD2 as a possible D gene (6 bases). Germline V lookup: CDR1 PRHDT, CDR2 FYEKMQ (reference sequence). CDR3 length: 14 amino acids. The germline V and J ends were trimmed by 2 bases and 4 bases, with 9 bases remaining between them.

About this clone: At one end the junction does not follow the germline gene, possibly because of a read error. V and J are TRBV6-6 and TRBJ1-1, with 9 bases aligning to TRBD1. In germline, CDR1 is MNHNY, CDR2 SVGAGI (reference sequence). The CDR3 is 14 residues long. The CDR3 bases are TGTGCCAGCGATAGGGACAGGGTTAACACTGATGCTTTCTTT. It yields the protein CASDRDRVNTDAFF.

The rearrangement joins TRBV6-1 to TRBJ1-1; D not resolved. CDR3 length: 14 amino acids. Trimming left V 2 bases short and J 1 base short, with 8 bases between. CDR1 is MNHNS, CDR2 SASEGT, per germline. In nucleotides, the CDR3 is TGTGCCAGCAGTGAAAGAGGCGCGAACACTGAAGCTTTCTTT. Residues: CASSERGANTEAFF.

V is TRBV7-3 and J is TRBJ1-1; no definite D call. This CDR3 comprises 13 residues. Germline V lookup: CDR1 SGHTA, CDR2 FQGTGA. Trimming left V 1 base short and J 5 bases short, with 8 bases between. The DNA of the CDR3 is TGTGCCAGCAGCTTAAATCCACAGACTGAAGCTTTCTTT. Its protein product is CASSLNPQTEAFF.

The rearrangement joins TRBV18 to TRBJ2-7, with TRBD2 matching 10 bases. This CDR3 has 16 amino acids. The germline CDR1 and CDR2 sequences are KGHSH and LQKENI. After removal of 3 bases from V and 1 base from J, the junction contained 6 bases not matched to a gene. The CDR3 spells CASSPKTSGISYEQYF. CDR3 sequence (DNA): TGTGCCAGCTCACCTAAAACTAGCGGGATTTCCTACGAGCAGTACTTC. The variable domain in full, with the rest retrieved from reference TRBV18 and TRBJ2-7, is NAGVMQNPRHLVRRRGQEARLRCSPMKGHSHVYWYRQLPEEGLKFMVYLQKENIIDESGMPKERFSAEFPKEGPSILRIQQVVRGDSAAYFCASSPKTSGISYEQYFGPGTRLTVT.

This clone was observed once. The genes are TRBV5-1 and TRBJ1-5; 8 bases align to TRBD1. J lost 8 bases, V lost 4 bases, and 8 bases had no gene match. This CDR3 region has 14 residues. Germline CDR1 is SGHRS and CDR2 is YFSETQ. The CDR3 coding sequence is TGCGCCAGCAGCCCCGGGCAGGGGGCCGAGCCCCAGCATTTT. Protein sequence: CASSPGQGAEPQHF.

CDR3 DNA: TGTGCCAGCAGTCCCCCAGGTTGGGACAATGAGCAGTTCTTC. This sequence encodes CASSPPGWDNEQFF. The genes are TRBV28 and TRBJ2-1; D is unresolved. V was cut by 5 bases and J by 5 bases, with 13 bases left in between. The CDR3 spans 14 residues. Germline CDR1 is MDHEN and CDR2 is SYDVKM.

This clone was observed a single time. The rearrangement links TRBV24-1 to TRBJ2-1, with TRBD2 identical over 7 bases. Trimming at V came to 6 bases and at J to 9 bases, leaving 10 bases not matched to a gene. The CDR3 length is 14 residues. Germline V gives CDR1 KGHDR, CDR2 SFDVKD. CDR3 residues: CATSTGGGVGEQFF. CDR3 sequence (DNA): TGTGCCACCAGTACGGGGGGTGGGGTAGGTGAGCAGTTCTTC.